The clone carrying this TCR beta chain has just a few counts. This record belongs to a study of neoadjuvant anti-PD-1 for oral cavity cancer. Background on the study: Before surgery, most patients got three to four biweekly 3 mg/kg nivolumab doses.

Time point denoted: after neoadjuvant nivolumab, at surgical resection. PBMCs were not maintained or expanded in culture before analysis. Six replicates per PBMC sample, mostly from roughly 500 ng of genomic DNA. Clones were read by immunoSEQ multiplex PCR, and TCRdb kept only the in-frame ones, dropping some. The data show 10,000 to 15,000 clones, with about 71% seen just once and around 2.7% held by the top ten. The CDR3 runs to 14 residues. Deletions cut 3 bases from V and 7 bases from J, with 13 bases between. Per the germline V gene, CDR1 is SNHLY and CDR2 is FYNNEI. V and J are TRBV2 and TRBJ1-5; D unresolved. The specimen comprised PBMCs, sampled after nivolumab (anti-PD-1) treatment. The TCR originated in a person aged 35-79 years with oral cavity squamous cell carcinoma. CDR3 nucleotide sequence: TGTGCCAGCAGTGACGCCCGCTACGGCCAGCCCCAGCATTTT. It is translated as CASSDARYGQPQHF.